These T cell receptor beta chains were read from a single sample in a study of blood T cells in healthy people across ages. TCRdb called the 5' RACE reads again in MiXCR, with one record for every CDR3 protein. The top ten clones hold roughly 12% of a sample with 800,000 to 1,000,000 distinct CDR3 sequences, about 44% of them seen once. The sequenced material came from blood. These receptors came from a young man in good health. The CDR3 runs from the conserved cysteine through the conserved F or W. The D gene is left open where the match is weak. Expanded clones are given a class, and other clones once, few, many or no size at all.

d_gene: TRBD2; v_gene: TRBV6-2/TRBV6-3; j_gene: TRBJ2-3; abundance: few; CDR3aa: CASRGLAITDTQYF; CDR3nt: TGTGCCAGCAGGGGACTAGCGATCACAGATACGCAGTATTTT
d_gene: TRBD1; v_gene: TRBV7-2; j_gene: TRBJ1-5; abundance: .; CDR3aa: CASSLLGDRGTPQHF; CDR3nt: TGTGCCAGCAGCTTATTAGGGGACAGGGGGACGCCCCAGCATTTT
d_gene: TRBD1; v_gene: TRBV20-1; j_gene: TRBJ1-4; abundance: .; CDR3aa: CSAGAVTGRTQKLFF; CDR3nt: TGCAGTGCGGGGGCCGTGACAGGGCGGACTCAAAAACTGTTTTTT
d_gene: .; v_gene: TRBV2; j_gene: TRBJ2-7; abundance: .; CDR3aa: CASIHISEQYF; CDR3nt: TGTGCCAGCATACATATCTCCGAGCAGTACTTC
d_gene: TRBD1; v_gene: TRBV27; j_gene: TRBJ2-7; abundance: .; CDR3aa: CASSWSPGGYEQYF; CDR3nt: TGTGCCAGCAGTTGGTCCCCAGGGGGCTACGAGCAGTACTTC
d_gene: TRBD2; v_gene: TRBV6-2/TRBV6-3; j_gene: TRBJ2-7; abundance: .; CDR3aa: CASSFLTSRGVSYEQYF; CDR3nt: TGTGCCAGCAGTTTCCTGACTAGCCGGGGGGTTTCCTACGAGCAGTACTTC
d_gene: .; v_gene: TRBV27; j_gene: TRBJ2-3; abundance: .; CDR3aa: CASSPNYPYTDTQYF; CDR3nt: TGTGCCAGCAGTCCAAACTACCCCTACACAGATACGCAGTATTTT
d_gene: .; v_gene: TRBV4-1; j_gene: TRBJ2-1; abundance: .; CDR3aa: CASSQDTFGGSSYNEQFF; CDR3nt: TGCGCCAGCAGCCAAGATACATTTGGGGGGTCCTCCTACAATGAGCAGTTCTTC
d_gene: .; v_gene: TRBV12-3/TRBV12-4; j_gene: TRBJ2-7; abundance: .; CDR3aa: CASSPFRGNSYEQYF; CDR3nt: TGTGCCAGCAGTCCATTTCGGGGAAACTCCTACGAGCAGTACTTC
d_gene: TRBD1; v_gene: TRBV24-1; j_gene: TRBJ2-3; abundance: .; CDR3aa: CATSDRDRGTDTQYF; CDR3nt: TGTGCCACCAGTGATCGGGACAGGGGAACAGATACGCAGTATTTT
d_gene: TRBD1; v_gene: TRBV6-6; j_gene: TRBJ1-4; abundance: .; CDR3aa: CASSIRDRGLEKLFF; CDR3nt: TGTGCCAGCAGCATCCGGGACAGGGGGCTTGAAAAACTGTTTTTT
d_gene: TRBD1; v_gene: TRBV27; j_gene: TRBJ2-7; abundance: .; CDR3aa: CASSLTGTGEGEQYF; CDR3nt: TGTGCCAGCAGTTTAACCGGGACAGGGGAGGGCGAGCAGTACTTC
d_gene: TRBD2; v_gene: TRBV6-2/TRBV6-3; j_gene: TRBJ2-2; abundance: .; CDR3aa: CASRRLAGSNTGELFF; CDR3nt: TGTGCCAGCAGGCGACTAGCGGGATCGAACACCGGGGAGCTGTTTTTT
d_gene: .; v_gene: TRBV25-1; j_gene: TRBJ1-5; abundance: .; CDR3aa: CASSDPGTGNQPQHF; CDR3nt: TGTGCCAGCAGTGATCCGGGAACTGGCAATCAGCCCCAGCATTTT
d_gene: .; v_gene: TRBV29-1; j_gene: TRBJ1-1; abundance: .; CDR3aa: CSVAIQGGITEAFF; CDR3nt: TGCAGCGTAGCCATACAGGGTGGAATTACTGAAGCTTTCTTT
d_gene: TRBD2; v_gene: TRBV28; j_gene: TRBJ2-3; abundance: .; CDR3aa: CASRKGGGTADTQYF; CDR3nt: TGTGCCAGCAGAAAAGGCGGGGGGACGGCAGATACGCAGTATTTT
d_gene: .; v_gene: TRBV5-1; j_gene: TRBJ2-1; abundance: few; CDR3aa: CASSLQGVPSVYNEQFF; CDR3nt: TGCGCCAGCAGCTTGCAGGGAGTCCCCTCAGTCTACAATGAGCAGTTCTTC
d_gene: .; v_gene: TRBV29-1; j_gene: TRBJ2-2; abundance: few; CDR3aa: CSVESDRSNTGELFF; CDR3nt: TGCAGCGTAGAGTCTGACAGGTCCAACACCGGGGAGCTGTTTTTT
d_gene: TRBD1; v_gene: TRBV5-6; j_gene: TRBJ1-2; abundance: .; CDR3aa: CASSSQGAEGLSYTF; CDR3nt: TGTGCCAGCAGCTCCCAGGGGGCTGAAGGTTTAAGCTACACCTTC
d_gene: .; v_gene: TRBV5-1; j_gene: TRBJ1-2; abundance: once; CDR3aa: CASTQEGGYGYTF; CDR3nt: TGCGCCAGCACCCAGGAGGGCGGCTATGGCTACACCTTC
d_gene: .; v_gene: TRBV2; j_gene: TRBJ1-2; abundance: .; CDR3aa: CASSGDRNYGYTF; CDR3nt: TGTGCCAGCAGTGGAGACAGGAACTATGGCTACACCTTC
d_gene: .; v_gene: TRBV28; j_gene: TRBJ1-1; abundance: .; CDR3aa: CVSSQDTEAFF; CDR3nt: TGTGTCAGCAGTCAGGACACTGAAGCTTTCTTT
d_gene: .; v_gene: TRBV4-2; j_gene: TRBJ1-5; abundance: .; CDR3aa: CASSQDTRTGGQPQHF; CDR3nt: TGTGCCAGCAGCCAAGACACCCGCACGGGGGGTCAGCCCCAGCATTTT
d_gene: .; v_gene: TRBV18; j_gene: TRBJ1-2; abundance: few; CDR3aa: CASSPPGVGRSYGYTF; CDR3nt: TGTGCCAGCTCACCACCAGGGGTGGGCAGGAGTTATGGCTACACCTTC
d_gene: .; v_gene: TRBV7-9; j_gene: TRBJ2-4; abundance: .; CDR3aa: CASGTGLQYF; CDR3nt: TGTGCCAGCGGGACGGGGCTTCAGTACTTC
d_gene: TRBD1; v_gene: TRBV7-9; j_gene: TRBJ1-6; abundance: .; CDR3aa: CATRGPDNSPLHF; CDR3nt: TGTGCCACCAGGGGGCCGGATAATTCACCCCTCCACTTT
d_gene: .; v_gene: TRBV7-2; j_gene: TRBJ1-1; abundance: .; CDR3aa: CASSLGLPAFF; CDR3nt: TGTGCCAGCAGCTTAGGGTTGCCGGCTTTCTTT
d_gene: .; v_gene: TRBV20-1; j_gene: TRBJ2-7; abundance: .; CDR3aa: CSARPRDSTYEQYF; CDR3nt: TGCAGTGCCCGACCCCGGGACTCGACCTACGAGCAGTACTTC
d_gene: .; v_gene: TRBV28; j_gene: TRBJ2-5; abundance: .; CDR3aa: CASSPNRVPLEYF; CDR3nt: TGTGCCAGCAGTCCTAACAGGGTACCACTTGAGTACTTC
d_gene: .; v_gene: TRBV6-2/TRBV6-3; j_gene: TRBJ1-5; abundance: .; CDR3aa: CASNAAGVGQPQHF; CDR3nt: TGTGCCAGCAACGCTGCGGGGGTAGGACAGCCCCAGCATTTT
d_gene: .; v_gene: TRBV28; j_gene: TRBJ2-7; abundance: .; CDR3aa: CASRGLVYEQYF; CDR3nt: TGTGCCAGCAGAGGACTGGTCTACGAGCAGTACTTC
d_gene: TRBD1; v_gene: TRBV20-1; j_gene: TRBJ1-6; abundance: .; CDR3aa: CSARQGQAFSSYNSPLHF; CDR3nt: TGCAGTGCTAGACAGGGACAGGCATTTAGCTCCTATAATTCACCCCTCCACTTT
d_gene: TRBD2; v_gene: TRBV7-2; j_gene: TRBJ2-1; abundance: .; CDR3aa: CASSLAGGGAYNEQFF; CDR3nt: TGTGCTAGCAGCTTAGCGGGCGGGGGGGCCTACAATGAGCAGTTCTTC
d_gene: .; v_gene: TRBV4-3; j_gene: TRBJ2-7; abundance: .; CDR3aa: CASSQEASDSYEQYF; CDR3nt: TGCGCCAGCAGCCAAGAGGCGTCAGACTCCTACGAGCAGTACTTC
d_gene: .; v_gene: TRBV30; j_gene: TRBJ1-2; abundance: .; CDR3aa: CACPEGEGRDGYTF; CDR3nt: TGTGCCTGTCCAGAGGGGGAGGGACGGGATGGCTACACCTTC
d_gene: .; v_gene: TRBV10-3; j_gene: TRBJ2-5; abundance: .; CDR3aa: CAISEMQGGPMKETQYF; CDR3nt: TGTGCCATCAGTGAGATGCAGGGGGGCCCTATGAAAGAGACCCAGTACTTC
d_gene: TRBD2; v_gene: TRBV10-3; j_gene: TRBJ2-1; abundance: .; CDR3aa: CAISGFSGTSGNGQFF; CDR3nt: TGTGCCATCAGTGGGTTCTCCGGGACTAGCGGCAATGGGCAGTTCTTC
d_gene: TRBD1; v_gene: TRBV12-3/TRBV12-4; j_gene: TRBJ1-1; abundance: .; CDR3aa: CASMAGTENTEAFF; CDR3nt: TGTGCCAGCATGGCCGGGACAGAGAACACTGAAGCTTTCTTT
d_gene: .; v_gene: TRBV30; j_gene: TRBJ1-2; abundance: .; CDR3aa: CAWSPTRGGVTF; CDR3nt: TGTGCCTGGAGTCCAACAAGGGGGGGCGTCACCTTC
d_gene: .; v_gene: TRBV30; j_gene: TRBJ1-4; abundance: .; CDR3aa: CAWSGTGGKLFF; CDR3nt: TGTGCCTGGAGTGGGACGGGGGGAAAACTGTTTTTT
d_gene: TRBD2; v_gene: TRBV12-3/TRBV12-4; j_gene: TRBJ2-3; abundance: .; CDR3aa: CASTPTSGVADTQYF; CDR3nt: TGTGCCAGCACCCCGACTAGCGGGGTGGCAGATACGCAGTATTTT